The sequence of this T cell receptor (beta chain) was determined in a study of blood T cell repertoires in COVID-19. At the level of the study: COVID-19 samples, acute and convalescent, were from the United States, Italy and Spain. PBMCs, B-cell-depleted T cells, or T cells were the source of the cDNA or gDNA that made up the material.

In the source study's methods: Amplification from reference gene primers served as the basis for estimated nucleated cell counts. Libraries were prepared by immunoSEQ multiplex PCR; TCRdb keeps only in-frame clonotypes and omits some of them. D and trimming come from the DNA, and the V and J calls and clone size come from that table. The sample yields fewer than 350,000 clones, approximately 87% seen once. Enrolled during active infection, Seattle patients were then followed longitudinally. The sequenced material came from peripheral blood. The sequence was obtained from a woman aged 25 to 39 with COVID-19, enrolled during active disease.

CDR3 amino acids: CASSPQGLQFSGANVLTF. In nucleotides, the CDR3 is TGTGCCAGCTCACCACAGGGGCTTCAATTCTCTGGGGCCAACGTCCTGACTTTC. The chain links TRBV18 to TRBJ2-6; TRBD1 is a possible D gene (5 bases). CDR3 size: 18 residues. The V gene lost 1 base and the J gene lost 0 bases, with 13 bases spanning the gap. Germline V gene data show CDR1 as KGHSH and CDR2 as LQKENI.